This passage covers 24 T cell receptor beta chains from one sample sequenced in a study of blood T cell repertoires in COVID-19. TCRdb's copy holds only in-frame clones and misses some; the assay was immunoSEQ multiplex PCR. The sample has fewer than 150,000 clones, approximately 90% seen once. The sequenced sample consisted of peripheral blood. The receptors here all came from a human donor in a cohort sampled during active COVID-19.

The chain couples TRBV6-2 or TRBV6-3 to TRBJ2-5; 10 nucleotides line up with TRBD2. Germline values: CDR1 MNHEY, CDR2 SVGEGT. There are 16 residues in the CDR3. V was pared by 0 bases and J by 1 base, with 2 bases of the junction left unmatched. The CDR3 region has the DNA TGTGCCAGCAGTTACTCAATAGCGGGAGGCCAAGAGACCCAGTACTTC. It codes for CASSYSIAGGQETQYF.

The rearrangement uses TRBV3-1 (or the pseudogene TRBV3-2) and TRBJ2-2; D unresolved. V was shortened by 4 bases and J by 6 bases, with 6 bases between the two germline ends. This CDR3 has 12 residues. Germline V lookup: CDR1 LGHDT, CDR2 YNNKEL (reference sequence). The CDR3 loop reads CASSRSPGELFF. CDR3 bases: TGTGCCAGCAGCCGTAGTCCCGGGGAGCTGTTTTTT.

This chain connects TRBV7-8 to TRBJ2-1; 9 nucleotides match TRBD2. CDR1 and CDR2 from the germline V gene are SGHVS and FQNEAQ. Germline trimming cut 5 bases from V and 5 bases from J; bases unmatched to any gene: 7. CDR3 length equals 15 residues. The CDR3 spells CASSGRTSANNEQFF. In DNA, the CDR3 is TGTGCCAGCAGCGGAAGGACTAGCGCTAACAATGAGCAGTTCTTC. Full variable domain (rest looked up from reference TRBV7-8 and TRBJ2-1): GAGVSQSPRYKVAKRGQDVALRCDPISGHVSLFWYQQALGQGPEFLTYFQNEAQLDKSGLPSDRFFAERPEGSVSTLKIQRTQQEDSAVYLCASSGRTSANNEQFFGPGTRLTVL.

In regard to this clone: Other DNA sequences in the same sample also yield this CDR3. The rearrangement links TRBV19 to TRBJ2-1; maybe TRBD1 (5 bases). CDR3 size: 14 residues. Germline lookup yields CDR1 LNHDA and CDR2 SQIVND (reference sequence). V lost 1 base and J lost 7, with 11 bases in between. The CDR3 nucleotides read TGTGCCAGTAGTATAGGGTCAGGGTTGAATGAGCAGTTCTTC. Translation: CASSIGSGLNEQFF.

The V gene is TRBV5-1, the J gene TRBJ2-7; D may be TRBD2 (6 bases). This CDR3 is built from 16 residues. Germline loops: CDR1 SGHRS, CDR2 YFSETQ. V shed 1 base and J shed 0 bases, with 14 bases lying between them. CDR3 in amino acids: CASSLLASASSYEQYF. The DNA for the CDR3 is TGCGCCAGCAGCTTGTTGGCTAGCGCGAGCTCCTACGAGCAGTACTTC. The full variable domain, with the rest looked up from reference TRBV5-1 and TRBJ2-7, is KAGVTQTPRYLIKTRGQQVTLSCSPISGHRSVSWYQQTPGQGLQFLFEYFSETQRNKGNFPGRFSGRQFSNSRSEMNVSTLELGDSALYLCASSLLASASSYEQYFGPGTRLTVT.

The CDR3 reads CASSQGGGQGTSYEQYF. The CDR3 DNA follows: TGTGCCAGCAGCCAAGGGGGAGGACAGGGGACCTCCTACGAGCAGTACTTC. V and J are TRBV14 and TRBJ2-7, with 9 positions matching TRBD1. Germline CDR1 SGHDN, CDR2 FVKESK. This CDR3 is built from 17 residues. V lost 1 base, J lost 0 bases, and 7 bases stayed unmatched.

This chain uses TRBV4-1 with TRBJ2-1; 7 bases are a match to TRBD1. There are 16 residues in the CDR3. V was pared by 2 bases and J by 4 bases, with 8 bases of the junction left unmatched. Germline V gene lookup returns CDR1 MGHRA and CDR2 YSYEKL. Here the CDR3 reads CASSQIGTAIYNEQFF. In DNA, the CDR3 is TGCGCCAGCAGCCAAATCGGGACAGCTATATACAATGAGCAGTTCTTC.

The V call is TRBV5-8, the J call TRBJ1-2; weak D call: TRBD1 (6 bases). Germline CDR1 and CDR2: SGHTS and YDEGEE. The CDR3 consists of 14 residues. V was shortened by 2 bases and J by 2 bases, with 10 bases between the two germline ends. CDR3 residues: CASSFGGANYGYTF. The CDR3 DNA follows: TGTGCCAGCAGCTTCGGGGGGGCAAACTATGGCTACACCTTC.

This chain joins TRBV7-6 and TRBJ2-1; 10 positions agree with TRBD2. Germline loops: CDR1 SGHVS, CDR2 FNYEAQ. The CDR3 runs 15 residues. V trimming: 5 bases; J trimming: 1 base; junction bases outside the gene matches: 2. CDR3 nucleotide sequence: TGTGCCAGCAGCCGTAGCGGGGGGTCCTACAATGAGCAGTTCTTC. Amino acid sequence: CASSRSGGSYNEQFF.

The CDR3, as DNA: TGTGCCAGTTCCGGCGGCGGGGGACAGACCCAGTACTTC. Its translation is CASSGGGGQTQYF. The genes are TRBV19 and TRBJ2-5; 7 bases are a match to TRBD2. The CDR3 consists of 13 residues. Per germline, CDR1 LNHDA and CDR2 SQIVND (reference sequence). The V gene end was trimmed by 8 bases and the J gene end by 6 bases; junction bases not matched to a gene: 9.

V usage is TRBV5-6 and J usage is TRBJ2-1; D is unresolved. Germline V gene lookup returns CDR1 SGHDT and CDR2 YYEEEE. Trimming stripped 1 base from V and 0 bases from J, with 8 bases between. The CDR3 is 15 residues long. CDR3 protein: CASSLFRSSYNEQFF. The CDR3 DNA sequence: TGTGCCAGCAGCTTGTTCAGAAGCTCCTACAATGAGCAGTTCTTC.

The chain uses TRBV18 and TRBJ2-3; D might be TRBD1 (6 bases). Germline V gene data show CDR1 as KGHSH and CDR2 as LQKENI. Trimming took 1 base from V and 2 from J, leaving 13 bases between them. This CDR3 comprises 16 residues. The CDR3 DNA reads as TGTGCCAGCTCACCACGGCCGACAGGTTACACAGATACGCAGTATTTT. Translated: CASSPRPTGYTDTQYF.

This clone has more than one count but fewer than ten. The chain couples TRBV5-1 to TRBJ1-4; D may be TRBD1 (5 bases). There are 14 residues in the CDR3. Trimming stripped 2 bases from V and 2 bases from J, with 7 bases between. CDR1 and CDR2 (germline): SGHRS, YFSETQ. The CDR3 sequence is CASSLWGTNEKLFF. The DNA of the CDR3 is TGCGCCAGCAGCTTATGGGGCACTAATGAAAAACTGTTTTTT. The full variable domain, its missing parts supplied by reference TRBV5-1 and TRBJ1-4, is KAGVTQTPRYLIKTRGQQVTLSCSPISGHRSVSWYQQTPGQGLQFLFEYFSETQRNKGNFPGRFSGRQFSNSRSEMNVSTLELGDSALYLCASSLWGTNEKLFFGSGTQLSVL.

This chain uses TRBV6-5 with TRBJ1-6; TRBD1 matches 7 bases. The CDR3 loop spans 13 amino acids. Germline CDR1 reads MNHEY; CDR2 reads SVGAGI. The V gene end was trimmed by 7 bases and the J gene end by 5 bases; junction bases not matched to a gene: 2. The CDR3 region is CASIQGDNSPLHF. The CDR3 DNA follows: TGTGCCAGCATCCAGGGGGATAATTCACCCCTCCACTTT.

The chain carries TRBV11-2 and TRBJ2-5; 10 nucleotides align to TRBD2. The CDR3 loop spans 16 amino acids. V gave up 2 bases and J gave up 5 bases; unmatched junction bases: 8. Germline-derived CDR1 and CDR2 are SGHAT and FQNNGV. Here the CDR3 DNA reads TGTGCCAGCAGCTTAAACCCGGGACTAGCGTCCGAGACCCAGTACTTC. Amino acids: CASSLNPGLASETQYF. Looking up the rest from reference TRBV11-2 and TRBJ2-5 gives the full variable domain: EAGVAQSPRYKIIEKRQSVAFWCNPISGHATLYWYQQILGQGPKLLIQFQNNGVVDDSQLPKDRFSAERLKGVDSTLKIQPAKLEDSAVYLCASSLNPGLASETQYFGPGTRLLVL.

This clone was seen a single time. The rearrangement uses TRBV7-9 and TRBJ2-3; 7 positions agree with TRBD2. V dropped 7 bases and J dropped 5; count of bases not matched to a gene: 15. This CDR3 has 16 residues. CDR1 is SEHNR, CDR2 FQNEAQ, per germline (reference sequence). This chain's CDR3 is CASIQMGGTALDTQYF. The CDR3 coding sequence is TGTGCCAGCATCCAAATGGGGGGGACGGCCTTAGATACGCAGTATTTT.

The chain carries TRBV7-2 and TRBJ2-7, with D uncertain. From germline, CDR1 is SGHTA and CDR2 FQGNSA. The length of the CDR3 is 13 residues. Trimming removed 3 bases from V and 6 bases from J, with 12 bases in between. The CDR3 is CASSFTRKGEQYF. CDR3 nucleotides: TGTGCCAGCAGCTTTACCAGGAAAGGCGAGCAGTACTTC.

The CDR3, as DNA: TGTGCCAGCAGCGTTAGCGGGGGACCCTACGAGCAGTACTTC. Amino acids: CASSVSGGPYEQYF. J is TRBJ2-7 and V is TRBV9; 9 positions match TRBD2. Germline V gives CDR1 SGDLS, CDR2 YYNGEE. V was clipped by 2 bases and J by 2 bases; unmatched bases: 2. This CDR3 comprises 14 residues.

The chain has TRBV5-6 and TRBJ2-1; D gene ambiguous. Trimming shortened V by 3 bases and J by 5 bases, and 6 bases separated the two germline ends. This CDR3 comprises 12 residues. Germline CDR1 SGHDT, CDR2 YYEEEE. CDR3 sequence: CASSSRNNEQFF. The CDR3 nucleotides are TGTGCCAGCAGCTCGCGAAACAATGAGCAGTTCTTC. The full variable domain, completed using reference TRBV5-6 and TRBJ2-1, is DAGVTQSPTHLIKTRGQQVTLRCSPKSGHDTVSWYQQALGQGPQFIFQYYEEEERQRGNFPDRFSGHQFPNYSSELNVNALLLGDSALYLCASSSRNNEQFFGPGTRLTVL.

This chain connects TRBV7-6 to TRBJ2-7; possible D gene TRBD1, 6 bases. V lost 1 base, J lost 0 bases, and 10 bases lay in between. Germline V gives CDR1 SGHVS, CDR2 FNYEAQ. CDR3 length equals 15 residues. The CDR3 DNA follows: TGTGCCAGCAGCTTAGGGGGGCTGAGCTCCTACGAGCAGTACTTC. This gives the protein CASSLGGLSSYEQYF.

The V and J genes are TRBV10-2 and TRBJ2-1; 13 bases match TRBD2. The CDR3 runs to 16 residues. V dropped 6 bases and J dropped 8; count of bases not matched to a gene: 10. The germline gives CDR1 WSHSY, CDR2 SAAADI. The CDR3 is CASSPGTSGVPHEQFF. CDR3 DNA sequence: TGCGCCAGCAGCCCCGGGACTAGCGGGGTTCCACATGAGCAGTTCTTC.

This chain connects TRBV5-5 to TRBJ1-1, with TRBD1 as a possible D gene (6 bases). CDR3 length equals 15 residues. Germline V gene sequence: CDR1 SGHKS, CDR2 YYEKEE (reference sequence). V lost 5 bases and J lost 9, with 23 bases in between. CDR3 region: CASSSSPTRTEQAFF. CDR3 nucleotide sequence: TGTGCCAGCAGTTCATCACCTACAAGGACAGAGCAAGCTTTCTTT.

This chain uses TRBV18 with TRBJ1-2, with 10 bases fitting TRBD1. V lost 6 bases, J lost 8 bases, and 6 bases stayed unmatched. The CDR3 length is 13 residues. Germline V gene data show CDR1 as KGHSH and CDR2 as LQKENI. For the CDR3, the DNA is TGTGCCAGCTCTCAGGGACAGGGGATGGGCTACACCTTC. Translated: CASSQGQGMGYTF. The full variable domain, with the rest looked up from reference TRBV18 and TRBJ1-2, is NAGVMQNPRHLVRRRGQEARLRCSPMKGHSHVYWYRQLPEEGLKFMVYLQKENIIDESGMPKERFSAEFPKEGPSILRIQQVVRGDSAAYFCASSQGQGMGYTFGSGTRLTVV.

V and J are TRBV11-2 and TRBJ1-2, with TRBD1 matching over 9 bases. The CDR3 runs 16 residues. Germline V CDR1 and CDR2: SGHAT, FQNNGV. J lost 8 bases, V lost 5 bases, and 15 bases had no gene match. Written as DNA, the CDR3 is TGTGCCAGCAGCCAAGTGGGGGACAGGGTTGATCTGGGCTACACCTTC. This codes for CASSQVGDRVDLGYTF.